These T cell receptor beta chains were read from a single sample in a study of human T cells and chemical hapten exposure. TCRdb analysed the RACE reads with MiXCR anew, one entry per CDR3 protein. The sample yields roughly 250,000 distinct CDR3 sequences, 8.6% seen once. The specimen was whole blood, collected in connection with sensitization to the hapten diphenylcyclopropenone (DPC). Receptors were obtained from a woman in her 40s with alopecia areata. Some clones in this sample may be carry-over from other donors' samples. Each CDR3 is given with its conserved first and last residue. D genes are given only for firm matches. The size field is filled for only some rows; it gives once, few, many or a size class.

TRBV7-2	many	TRBJ1-1	-	TGTGCCAGCAGCTTAGCTTGGACCGGGGACACTGAAGCTTTCTTT	CASSLAWTGDTEAFF
TRBV6-5	few	TRBJ1-2	-	TGTGCCAGCAGTTACGGTCGATGGCAGGGGCCACCTCAAGGGGGCTACACCTTC	CASSYGRWQGPPQGGYTF
TRBV20-1	few	TRBJ2-3	-	TGCAGTGCTACCGGGACCATGGGGACAGATACGCAGTATTTT	CSATGTMGTDTQYF
TRBV6-5	few	TRBJ2-5	-	TGTGCCAGCAGTTACATTAGCAAGGAGACCCAGTACTTC	CASSYISKETQYF
TRBV29-1	-	TRBJ2-3	-	TGCAGCGTTCGCTCTAGCACGAGTGCAGATACGCAGTATTTT	CSVRSSTSADTQYF
TRBV28	many	TRBJ2-7	-	TGTGCCAGCAGACTCTCGGCCCCTCGCGAGCAGTACTTC	CASRLSAPREQYF
TRBV5-1	many	TRBJ1-1	-	TGCGCCAGCAGCTTGGACGGTTACGGGACGAAGTATCAAGCTTTCTTT	CASSLDGYGTKYQAFF
TRBV9	-	TRBJ2-1	TRBD2	TGTGCCAGCAGCGGAGGGTCCCAGCGGGAGTTCACTTCTGAGCAGTTCTTC	CASSGGSQREFTSEQFF
TRBV4-3	-	TRBJ1-6	-	TGCGCCAGCAGCCAAGGAAGGGCGAGGTATTCACCCCTCCACTTT	CASSQGRARYSPLHF
TRBV27	many	TRBJ1-1	TRBD1	TGTGCCAGCAGTTTCTTCGGACAGGGGGCCTGGACTGAAGCTTTCTTT	CASSFFGQGAWTEAFF
TRBV10-1	-	TRBJ1-4	-	TGCGCCAACCTTACTGAGGACAGTATGGATGAAAAACTGTTTTTT	CANLTEDSMDEKLFF